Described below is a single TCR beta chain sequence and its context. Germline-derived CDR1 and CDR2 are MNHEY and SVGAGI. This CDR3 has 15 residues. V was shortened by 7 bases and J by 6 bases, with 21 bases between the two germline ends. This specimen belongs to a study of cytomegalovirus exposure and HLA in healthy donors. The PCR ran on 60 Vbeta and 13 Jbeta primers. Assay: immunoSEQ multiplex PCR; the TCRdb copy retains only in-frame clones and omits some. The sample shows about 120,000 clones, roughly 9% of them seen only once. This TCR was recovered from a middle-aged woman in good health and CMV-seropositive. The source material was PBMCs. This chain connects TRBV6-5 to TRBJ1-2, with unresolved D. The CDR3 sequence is CASTIALGQFDGYTF. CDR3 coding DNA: TGTGCCAGCACAATTGCCCTAGGCCAGTTCGATGGCTACACCTTC.